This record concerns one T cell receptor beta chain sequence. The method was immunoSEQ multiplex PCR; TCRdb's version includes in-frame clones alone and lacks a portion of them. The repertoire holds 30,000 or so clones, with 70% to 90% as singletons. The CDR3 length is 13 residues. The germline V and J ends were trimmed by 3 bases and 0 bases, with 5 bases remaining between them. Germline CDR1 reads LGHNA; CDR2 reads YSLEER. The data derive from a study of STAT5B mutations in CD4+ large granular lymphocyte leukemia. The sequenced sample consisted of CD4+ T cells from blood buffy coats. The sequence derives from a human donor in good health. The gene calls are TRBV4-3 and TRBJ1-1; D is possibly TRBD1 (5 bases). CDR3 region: CASSQTVNTEAFF. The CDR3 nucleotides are TGCGCCAGCAGCCAGACAGTGAACACTGAAGCTTTCTTT.